This T cell receptor beta chain was sequenced during a study of tumor-infiltrating lymphocytes in primary liver carcinoma. About this clonotype itself: One base away lies a much larger clone, so this may be a sequencing read error.

Germline V gives CDR1 SQVTM, CDR2 ANQGSEA. The CDR3 is made up of 14 amino acids. Production of TCR beta cDNA used roughly 0.55 ug total RNA together with a constant-region primer. Three nested multiplex PCR rounds, a slightly modified ARM-PCR, produced the libraries for TCR beta. Two initial PCR rounds of about 10 cycles each paired TRBV1-TRBV30 forward primers with a C-beta reverse primer. Using its own MiXCR run on the multiplex PCR reads, TCRdb lists one record per CDR3 protein. There are around 70,000 distinct CDR3 sequences in the sample; over 60% occur only once, and around a quarter lies in the top ten. Co-extracting RNA and DNA was done with about 20-34 mg of unsorted bulk tissue as input.

This TCR came from a man aged 40-49 years with primary liver carcinoma and hepatitis B virus infection. This chain uses TRBV29-1 with TRBJ1-4; a possible D gene is TRBD1 (5 bases). The sample consisted of liver tumor tissue from sampling region 4. Stated subset: tumor region T4, right-lateral pole. The DNA for the CDR3 is TGCGGCGCCGGGGGTATGGGGGGTAATGAAAAACTGTTTTTT. Its translation: CGAGGMGGNEKLFF. Using reference TRBV29-1 and TRBJ1-4 for the parts outside the CDR3, the full variable domain is SAVISQKPSRDICQRGTSLTIQCQVDSQVTMMFWYRQQPGQSLTLIATANQGSEATYESGFVIDKFPISRPNLTFSTLTVSNMSPEDSSIYLCGAGGMGGNEKLFFGSGTQLSVL.